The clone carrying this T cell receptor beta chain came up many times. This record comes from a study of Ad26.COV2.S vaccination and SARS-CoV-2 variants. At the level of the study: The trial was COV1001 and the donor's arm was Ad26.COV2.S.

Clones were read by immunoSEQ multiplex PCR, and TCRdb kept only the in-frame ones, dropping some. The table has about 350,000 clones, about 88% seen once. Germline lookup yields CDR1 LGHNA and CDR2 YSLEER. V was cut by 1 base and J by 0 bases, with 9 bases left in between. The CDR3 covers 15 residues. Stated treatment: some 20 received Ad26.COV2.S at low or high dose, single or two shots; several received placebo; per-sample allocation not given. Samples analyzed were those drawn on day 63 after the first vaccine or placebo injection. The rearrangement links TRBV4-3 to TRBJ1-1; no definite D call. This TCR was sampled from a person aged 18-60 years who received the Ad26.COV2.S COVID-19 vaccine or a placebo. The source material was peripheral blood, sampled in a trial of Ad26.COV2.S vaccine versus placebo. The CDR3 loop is CASSQVGLMNTEAFF. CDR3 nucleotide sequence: TGCGCCAGCAGCCAAGTAGGGTTAATGAACACTGAAGCTTTCTTT.